A selection of T cell receptor beta chains follows, all from one sample in a study of long-term antiretroviral therapy in people with HIV. Sequenced by immunoSEQ multiplex PCR; TCRdb stores in-frame clones only, minus some. The profile shows approximately 35,000 clones, 80% to 90% of them singletons. The material was unsorted PBMCs, obtained 2.2 years after starting antiretroviral therapy. The receptors come from a young man with HIV. CDR3s include the opening cysteine and the closing phenylalanine or tryptophan. A D gene is named only where the DNA matches it firmly. Rows may omit the clone size; those that give it use once, few, many or a size class.

NA,TRBV2,TRBJ2-7,NA,TGTGCCAGCATCCCTTCCCGGGGTAAAGGCTCCTACGAGCAGTACTTC,CASIPSRGKGSYEQYF
TRBD2,TRBV6-1,TRBJ2-7,NA,TGTGCCAGCGCAGAGGGACTAGCGGGAGCTTACGAGCAGTACTTC,CASAEGLAGAYEQYF
NA,TRBV7-8,TRBJ2-7,NA,TGTGCCAGCAGCTTGATCAAATCCTACGAGCAGTACTTC,CASSLIKSYEQYF
NA,TRBV11-2,TRBJ2-7,NA,TGTGCCAGCAGCTTAGAGTTACAGGGTTTTTCCTACGAGCAGTACTTC,CASSLELQGFSYEQYF
NA,TRBV18,TRBJ2-3,NA,TGTGCCAGCTCACCACGGCTAATAGAGGCTTTTAGCACAGATACGCAGTATTTT,CASSPRLIEAFSTDTQYF
NA,TRBV7-7,TRBJ2-3,NA,TGTGCTAGCAGCCAAACTGGTTTAGAGGGAGATACGCAGTATTTT,CASSQTGLEGDTQYF
TRBD1,TRBV5-1,TRBJ1-2,NA,TGCGCCAGCACCCGACAGGGGAACTATGGCTACACCTTC,CASTRQGNYGYTF
TRBD1,TRBV19,TRBJ2-7,NA,TGTGCCAGTAGTACTCAGGGGGCAAGGAACGAGCAGTACTTC,CASSTQGARNEQYF
NA,TRBV7-2,TRBJ2-1,NA,TGTGCCAGCAGCTCGGGACTTTACAATGAGCAGTTCTTC,CASSSGLYNEQFF
TRBD2,TRBV5-1,TRBJ2-7,NA,TGCGCCAGCAGCGCTCCGGGACTAGCGGGGGCCTACGAGCAGTACTTC,CASSAPGLAGAYEQYF
NA,TRBV27,TRBJ1-3,NA,TGTGCCAGCAGTTTCACCTCTGGAAACACCATATATTTT,CASSFTSGNTIYF
NA,TRBV2,TRBJ1-1,NA,TGTGCCAGCAGTGATTTGGGACCGATGAACACTGAAGCTTTCTTT,CASSDLGPMNTEAFF
NA,TRBV6-5,TRBJ2-7,NA,TGTGCCAGCAGTTACTCGGAGGGCAGAGCCTACGAGCAGTACTTC,CASSYSEGRAYEQYF
TRBD1,TRBV12-5,TRBJ1-2,once,TGTGCTAGTGGTCCCCCAGGAGTTAAGGGGGCGCGTTCCTATGGCTACACCTTC,CASGPPGVKGARSYGYTF
NA,TRBV4-3,TRBJ2-3,NA,TGCGCCAGCAGCCAAAGTAGCGGAAGCACAGATACGCAGTATTTT,CASSQSSGSTDTQYF
TRBD1,TRBV13,TRBJ2-7,NA,TGTGCCAGCAGCTTAAGGCAGGGGGCCTACGAGCAGTACTTC,CASSLRQGAYEQYF
NA,TRBV7-3,TRBJ1-1,few,TGTGCCAGCAGCTTTCTTAGGGGAACTGAAGCTTTCTTT,CASSFLRGTEAFF
TRBD2,TRBV7-8,TRBJ2-3,NA,TGTGCCAGCAGCCGGGAGGGACTAGCGGGAGGGCCCCATTTGGATACGCAGTATTTT,CASSREGLAGGPHLDTQYF
NA,TRBV30,TRBJ2-1,once,TGTGCCTGGAGTGTCCTCAGCGGGCACTACAATGAGCAGTTCTTC,CAWSVLSGHYNEQFF
NA,TRBV4-1,TRBJ1-1,NA,TGCGCCAGCAGCCAAAGAGGGGCACCGAACACTGAAGCTTTCTTT,CASSQRGAPNTEAFF
NA,TRBV5-4,TRBJ2-5,NA,TGTGCCAGCAGCTTTTTTTCCGGGGACGAGACCCAGTACTTC,CASSFFSGDETQYF
TRBD2,TRBV4-2,TRBJ2-3,NA,TGTGCCAGCAGACCGGGAGGGGACCCAGATACGCAGTATTTT,CASRPGGDPDTQYF
NA,TRBV9,TRBJ1-3,NA,TGTGCCAGCAGCGTAGCTCCGACAGCCGGAAACACCATATATTTT,CASSVAPTAGNTIYF
TRBD2,TRBV13,TRBJ2-2,NA,TGTGCCAGCAGCTTAGGACTAGCGGGAGACCTGAACACCGGGGAGCTGTTTTTT,CASSLGLAGDLNTGELFF
TRBD2,TRBV5-1,TRBJ2-1,NA,TGCGCCAGCAGCCCGACTAGCGGGGGGGATAATGAGCAGTTCTTC,CASSPTSGGDNEQFF
NA,TRBV6-8,TRBJ2-3,NA,TGTGCCAGCAGTGGACCCCGGGTAGCGGAGCCGGGGGATACGCAGTATTTT,CASSGPRVAEPGDTQYF
NA,TRBV7-9,TRBJ2-7,few,TGTGCCAGCAGCATCACAGGGTACGAGCAGTACTTC,CASSITGYEQYF
NA,TRBV27,TRBJ1-4,few,TGTGCCAGCAGTTATCGGGGTGGTGAAAAACTGTTTTTT,CASSYRGGEKLFF
TRBD1,TRBV7-3,TRBJ1-3,NA,TGTGCCAGCAGCTTAGCGCCACTACAGGGGTCTACGGTTGGAAACACCATATATTTT,CASSLAPLQGSTVGNTIYF
NA,TRBV7-2,TRBJ2-1,NA,TGTGCCAGCAGCCCCCTCAGTCAGCAGTTCTTC,CASSPLSQQFF
NA,TRBV27,TRBJ1-2,NA,TGTGCCAGCAGACCGGGGCCTAACTATGGCTACACCTTC,CASRPGPNYGYTF
NA,TRBV4-3,TRBJ1-1,NA,TGCGCCAGCAGCCAAGGTGCTGGGGAGACTGAAGCTTTCTTT,CASSQGAGETEAFF
NA,TRBV27,TRBJ1-3,NA,TGTGCCAGCAGTTTGGTACCGATCTCTGGAAACACCATATATTTT,CASSLVPISGNTIYF
TRBD1,TRBV7-6,TRBJ1-3,NA,TGTGCCAGCAGTCAGCCGGGACAGGGCTCTGGAAACACCATATATTTT,CASSQPGQGSGNTIYF
NA,TRBV29-1,TRBJ1-2,NA,TGCAGCGTTGTCTCCAGGTCTGGCTACACCTTC,CSVVSRSGYTF
NA,TRBV6-6,TRBJ1-2,NA,TGTGCCAGCAGTTTCGACAGGTTAAACTATGGCTACACCTTC,CASSFDRLNYGYTF
NA,TRBV10-3,TRBJ2-5,NA,TGTGCCATCAGCGGACAGATCCAAGAGACCCAGTACTTC,CAISGQIQETQYF
TRBD1,TRBV7-6,TRBJ1-2,NA,TGTGCCAGCAGCCCCCGGGACAGGGTACATGGCTACACCTTC,CASSPRDRVHGYTF
TRBD1,TRBV7-9,TRBJ2-5,NA,TGTGCCAGCAGCTTAGACTCCGGACAGGGGCAGGGAGAGACCCAGTACTTC,CASSLDSGQGQGETQYF
TRBD1,TRBV6-6,TRBJ2-1,once,TGTGCCAGCAGTTACACCGGTACAGGGGGCCGGATTGAGCAGTTCTTC,CASSYTGTGGRIEQFF
NA,TRBV6-5,TRBJ1-1,NA,TGTGCCAGCAGTTACCCAGGGAACACTGAAGCTTTCTTT,CASSYPGNTEAFF